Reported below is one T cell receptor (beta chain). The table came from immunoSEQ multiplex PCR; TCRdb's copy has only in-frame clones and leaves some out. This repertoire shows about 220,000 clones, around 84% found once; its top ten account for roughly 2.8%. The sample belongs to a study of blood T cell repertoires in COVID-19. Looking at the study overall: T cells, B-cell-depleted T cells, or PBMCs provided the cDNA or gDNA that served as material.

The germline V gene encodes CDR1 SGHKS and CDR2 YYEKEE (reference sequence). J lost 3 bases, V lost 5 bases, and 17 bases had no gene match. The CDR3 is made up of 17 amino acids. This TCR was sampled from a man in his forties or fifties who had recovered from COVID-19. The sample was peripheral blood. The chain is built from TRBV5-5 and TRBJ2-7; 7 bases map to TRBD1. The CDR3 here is CASSILTGVRLYYEQYF. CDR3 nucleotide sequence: TGTGCCAGCAGTATTCTTACAGGGGTAAGGCTATACTACGAGCAGTACTTC.